This T cell receptor beta chain was profiled in a study of cytomegalovirus exposure and HLA in healthy donors. Study context: About 85 million unique TCRs from HLA-typed donors were held in an early release of data.

A remark on this clone: Its matching antigen is unknown.

Primers: 60 Vbeta forward and 13 Jbeta reverse. Assay: immunoSEQ multiplex PCR; the TCRdb copy retains only in-frame clones and omits some. Of 150,000 or so clones detected, more than 70% appear once; the ten largest clones hold around 3.1%. Study-level points and caveats: On later analysis, the bulk of CMV-associated TCR beta chains appeared to be HLA-restricted.

V dropped 3 bases and J dropped 2; count of bases not matched to a gene: 8. CDR1 and CDR2 (germline): ENHRY, SYGVKD. The CDR3 loop spans 16 amino acids. The sequence was collected from a male donor in good health and CMV-seronegative. The chain uses TRBV10-3 and TRBJ1-2; 8 bases align to TRBD1. Material for sequencing was PBMCs. DNA for the CDR3: TGTGCCATCAGTGACGTAGACAGGGGATGGAACTATGGCTACACCTTC. Residues: CAISDVDRGWNYGYTF.